This entry is about one T cell receptor (beta chain). This clone occurred a few times. Its antigen is unknown. Within one base of it there is no much larger clone, and no base qualities were kept. The method was the immunoSEQ multiplex PCR assay. A mixture of 60 forward primers for TCR Vbeta segments and 13 reverse primers for TCR Jbeta segments was used in the multiplex PCR. The CDR3 region of rearranged TCR beta genes was amplified from genomic DNA by a multiplex PCR assay. The amplified TCR beta libraries were sequenced on the Illumina HiSeq System as 87-base-pair reads. The source study handled its data this way. A later analysis counted approximately 84 million unique TCR beta chains across the 650 to 800 repertoires, and some 11 million of these chains were shared by at least two donors. Raw reads were error-corrected and collapsed into unique sequences with a nearest-neighbor algorithm that merged closely related sequences to remove PCR and sequencing errors. Alignment of CDR3 sequences to IMGT reference sequences was used to assign V, D and J gene segments. For a sequence to be retained, a match of at least six nucleotides to both a V gene segment and a J gene segment was required. Rearrangements were called productive when the CDR3 lacked stop codons and stayed in frame with V and J; all others were non-productive. Following IMGT convention, CDR3 was defined as the stretch from the second conserved V-encoded cysteine to the conserved J-encoded phenylalanine. The earlier analysis of a few hundred of the donors excluded any sequence lacking an unambiguous match to a single V gene segment. An earlier analysis of just under 600 of the donors called V segments functional above 56.7% productive rearrangements and segregating when the between-donor standard deviation exceeded 5%. To diagnose cytomegalovirus status from the catalog of TCR beta chain sequences, a statistical classification framework was built. V and J gene assignment, in a later analysis, came from comparing TCR nucleotide sequences with IMGT/GENE-DB human TR gene sequences. In a later analysis, CDR3 sequences and most-parsimonious VDJ recombination scenarios were assigned using the TCRdist pipeline. In a later analysis, every TCR beta chain was defined by the combination of its CDR3 amino acid sequence and its V-gene family, and reads without a unique V-gene family were dropped. A later analysis removed 600 or so highly shared, low-generation-probability nucleotide sequences to deal with suspected cross-contamination and a sequencing artifact. In a later analysis, a clonal expansion index was calculated for each public chain from normalized within-repertoire ranks of inferred template counts. In a later analysis, generation probabilities were computed using a VDJ recombination model fitted to out-of-frame rearrangements, and the results were checked against IGoR. A later analysis scored TCR-TCR, TCR-HLA and TCR-CMV co-occurrence with hypergeometric tests, applying a repertoire-size bias correction to TCR pairs. To estimate false discovery rates, a later analysis permuted the HLA or CMV assignments 20 times. In a later analysis, co-occurring TCRs were grouped using DBSCAN, with TCRdist sequence similarity added in when clustering inside HLA-allele-positive subsets. Repertoires with fewer than 30,000 or more than 120,000 public chains, plus five repertoires with anomalous nucleotide sharing, were excluded from co-occurrence clustering. TCRdb provides this immuneACCESS table in a form limited to in-frame rearrangements. Some clones are lacking; in checked studies, under half of them reflect an unresolved V gene, and why the rest are absent is not known. V, J and clone size derive from that table, while D and trimming were established from the DNA sequence. This sample holds tens of thousands of clones; around 78% were observed only once. Around 0.53% of the sample comes from the top ten.

The data are from a study of cytomegalovirus exposure and HLA in healthy donors (dated by TCRdb to about 2017). General notes on the study: An earlier analysis of around 600 of the donors reported roughly 300 Gb of sequence data and 100 million to 130 million unique TCR beta sequences from about 179 million T cells. High-throughput TCR immunosequencing, statistical association of individual TCRs with disease status, and machine learning were combined to predict cytomegalovirus infection status. An earlier analysis of about 600 of the donors used high-throughput TCR beta sequencing to judge whether each TCR beta V gene segment behaved as functional or pseudogenic. Both class I and class II loci were covered by HLA typing, at four-digit resolution. Besides the first cohort of around 700 subjects, a separate validation cohort made up of around 120 different subjects was used. Alongside the repertoire data, information on donor age, sex, ethnicity and CMV serostatus was compiled. The study aimed to test whether signatures of past pathogen exposure could be identified by cataloging public T cell receptors. The study profiled the T cell repertoires of under 850 subjects by immunosequencing and related them to cytomegalovirus serostatus. In a later genetic analysis, genome-wide SNP genotypes for about 65% of the 666 donors were used, and that subset was treated as a discovery cohort. Among the roughly 400 genotyped donors, under 90% belonged to the genetic ancestry cluster associated with self-reported Caucasian donors. Rather than using new phenotypic data, the later analysis identified candidate immune exposures from TCR beta sequences and from how often those sequences occurred across donors. Typing coverage differed by locus: A, B, C, DRB1 and DQB1 were typed in about 620-630 donors, DQA1 in 522, DPA1 in 600 to 610, and DPB1 in 450 to 490. Among 350 to 400 genotyped donors of the cohort, an average of 235,054 unique TCR beta nucleotide sequences were sequenced per donor, roughly 18% of them non-productive. Because of strong linkage in the cohort, a few DR-DQ haplotypes were treated as single units for association and clustering. Every discovery cohort repertoire had been produced on one sequencing platform. To study patterns of TCR occurrence, a later analysis re-analyzed previously published TCR beta repertoires from 666 donors and added high-resolution HLA genotyping. Roughly 300 gigabases of sequencing data and around 80 million unique TCR sequences made up an early release that covered approximately 650 HLA-typed donors. Beyond this particular receptor, the publication reports: The only immune exposure information available for the cohort was CMV serostatus. Because some donors lacked HLA typing at each locus, the association tests relied only on the typed subset. A further reported finding was that TCR beta sequences accurately predicted the HLA-A and HLA-B alleles for most subjects in the first cohort. In both the original and validation cohorts, the classifier was reported to diagnose cytomegalovirus status with high specificity and sensitivity. V-gene and J-gene trimming of TCR beta chains was associated with a missense DCLRE1C variant in a later genetic analysis, and the association was replicated in an independent cohort. The 87-base-pair reads could not distinguish some IMGT-functional V segments, including TRBV6-2 and TRBV6-3, so those segments were excluded. In an earlier analysis of some 500 of the donors, most TCR beta V segments were observed in productive rearrangements about 87% or about 30% of the time, broadly matching IMGT annotations. Most TCR sequences were observed very rarely across donors, whereas some public TCRs were present in many individuals. In a later analysis, HLA-associated TCR beta chains showed more clonal expansion and lower generation probabilities than non-associated chains that were equally common. A cluster of highly shared sequence variants was judged likely to represent a technical artifact of the sequencing pipeline. The study listed approximately 150 TCR beta chains as associated with cytomegalovirus. Specific HLA alleles were associated with roughly 16,000 TCR beta sequences at a false discovery rate of 0.05 in a later analysis. A few of the identified cytomegalovirus-associated TCR beta chains were confirmed in vitro to be specific for cytomegalovirus antigens. Only TCR beta chains were sequenced in this cohort, and the absence of alpha or paired-chain data limited detectable features. Most CMV-associated TCR beta chains appeared to be HLA-restricted in a later analysis, and the HLA associations seemed to be driven largely by CMV exposure. Sequencing depth was assumed to be roughly uniform across donors in the presence/absence analyses, though that assumption may not hold. In a later analysis, TCR association rates were found to vary across HLA loci, with the most associated TCRs seen for DRB1 alleles and the fewest for HLA-C alleles. According to a later genetic analysis, donors in an Asian-associated ancestry cluster had fewer N-insertions in productive TCRs than the approximately 700-donor mean. The authors suggested that the approach could potentially be generalized to other disease states and immunological phenotypes. About 17 rarely observed V segments, including chromosome 9 orphons, were excluded from the earlier analysis of approximately 500 of the donors because counts were too low. According to a later analysis, parvovirus B19, influenza, CMV and Epstein-Barr virus appeared linked to several top co-occurrence clusters. Strong co-occurrence of HLA alleles, especially DR and DQ, made assigning TCR associations to individual alleles difficult. Linkage disequilibrium might explain the correlated functional status among segregating V segments, but an unknown experimental factor could not be ruled out.

The cohort consisted of 650 to 850 healthy bone marrow donors. Cohort members were all nominally healthy when sampled, although unrecorded immune exposures were likely present. The donor was CMV seronegative and belonged to the group of approximately 320 seronegative cohort members. Every donor gave a peripheral blood sample, and the peripheral blood mononuclear cells from that sample were used for TCR beta sequencing. Genomic DNA extraction from the blood cell samples was performed with the Qiagen DNeasy Blood Extraction Kit. CDR3 length: 13 amino acids, cysteine to phenylalanine. Just the 39-base CDR3 DNA is kept, in frame starting at base 1. CDR1 and CDR2, looked up from the germline V gene, are SGHVS and FNYEAQ. The V and J ends are trimmed by 1 base and 3 bases, leaving 7 bases between them.

The sequencing input was PBMCs. The rearrangement joined TRBV7-6 to TRBJ2-7, with the D gene not clear enough to name. The TCR sequence derives from a man between 25 and 39 years old in good health and CMV-seronegative. The CDR3 protein sequence reads: CASSLEVSYEQYF. The DNA reads TGTGCCAGCAGCTTAGAAGTTAGCTACGAGCAGTACTTC.